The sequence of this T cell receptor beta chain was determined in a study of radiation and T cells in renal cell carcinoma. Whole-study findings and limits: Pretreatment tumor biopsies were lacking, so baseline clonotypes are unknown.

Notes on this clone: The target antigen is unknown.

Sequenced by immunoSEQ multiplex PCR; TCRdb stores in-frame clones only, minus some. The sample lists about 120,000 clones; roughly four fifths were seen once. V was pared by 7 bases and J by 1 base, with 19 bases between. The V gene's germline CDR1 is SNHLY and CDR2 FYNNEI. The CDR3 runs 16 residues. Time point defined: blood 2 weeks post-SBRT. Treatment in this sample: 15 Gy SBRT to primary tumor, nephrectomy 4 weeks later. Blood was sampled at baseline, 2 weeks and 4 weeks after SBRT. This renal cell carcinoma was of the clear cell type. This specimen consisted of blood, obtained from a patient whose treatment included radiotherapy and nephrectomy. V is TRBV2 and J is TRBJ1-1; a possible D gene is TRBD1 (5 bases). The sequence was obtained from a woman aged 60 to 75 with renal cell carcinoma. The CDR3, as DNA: TGTGCCAGCACCCCGACCCCTACAGGACCGAACACTGAAGCTTTCTTT. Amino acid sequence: CASTPTPTGPNTEAFF.